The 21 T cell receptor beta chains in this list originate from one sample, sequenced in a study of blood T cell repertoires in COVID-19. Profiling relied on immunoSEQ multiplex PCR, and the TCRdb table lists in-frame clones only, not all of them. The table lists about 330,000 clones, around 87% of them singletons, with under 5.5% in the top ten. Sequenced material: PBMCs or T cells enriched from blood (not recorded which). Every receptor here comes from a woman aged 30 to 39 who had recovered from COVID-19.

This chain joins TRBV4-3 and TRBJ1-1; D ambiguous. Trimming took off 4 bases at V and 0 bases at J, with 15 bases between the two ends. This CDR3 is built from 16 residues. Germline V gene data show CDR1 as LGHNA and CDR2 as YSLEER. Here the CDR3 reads CASSPHPNTVNTEAFF. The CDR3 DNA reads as TGCGCCAGCAGCCCCCACCCTAACACAGTGAACACTGAAGCTTTCTTT.

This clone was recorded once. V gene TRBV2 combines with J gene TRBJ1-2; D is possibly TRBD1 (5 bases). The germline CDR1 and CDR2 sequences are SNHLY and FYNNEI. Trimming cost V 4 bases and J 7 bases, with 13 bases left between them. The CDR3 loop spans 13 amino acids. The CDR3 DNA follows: TGTGCCAGCAGTGTGCAGAGGCAGGGTGGCTACACCTTC. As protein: CASSVQRQGGYTF.

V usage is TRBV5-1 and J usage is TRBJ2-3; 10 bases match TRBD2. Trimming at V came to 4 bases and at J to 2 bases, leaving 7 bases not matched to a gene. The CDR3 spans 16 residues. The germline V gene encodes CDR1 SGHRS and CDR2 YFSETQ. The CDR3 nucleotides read TGCGCCAGCAGCCCTACTAGCGGGGCCATCACAGATACGCAGTATTTT. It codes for CASSPTSGAITDTQYF.

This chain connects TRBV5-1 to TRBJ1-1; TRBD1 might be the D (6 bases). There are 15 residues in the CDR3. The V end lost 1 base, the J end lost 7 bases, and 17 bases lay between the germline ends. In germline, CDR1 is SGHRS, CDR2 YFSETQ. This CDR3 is CASSLKGGAGDEAFF. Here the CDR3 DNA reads TGCGCCAGCAGCTTGAAAGGGGGTGCCGGGGATGAAGCTTTCTTT.

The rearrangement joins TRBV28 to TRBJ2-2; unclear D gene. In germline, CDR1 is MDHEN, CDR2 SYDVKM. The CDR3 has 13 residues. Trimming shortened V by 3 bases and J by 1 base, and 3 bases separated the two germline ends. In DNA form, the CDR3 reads TGTGCCAGCAGTTTTAAGAACACCGGGGAGCTGTTTTTT. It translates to CASSFKNTGELFF.

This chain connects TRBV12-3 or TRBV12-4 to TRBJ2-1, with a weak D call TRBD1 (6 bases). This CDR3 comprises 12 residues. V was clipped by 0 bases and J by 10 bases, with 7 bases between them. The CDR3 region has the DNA TGTGCCAGCAGTTTAGCGGGGGCGGAGCAGTTCTTC. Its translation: CASSLAGAEQFF.

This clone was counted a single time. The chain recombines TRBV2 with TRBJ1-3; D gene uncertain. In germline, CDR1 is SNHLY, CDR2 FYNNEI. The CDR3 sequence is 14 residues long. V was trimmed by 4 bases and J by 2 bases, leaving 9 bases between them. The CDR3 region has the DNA TGTGCCAGCAGTGTTTGGCCCCCTGGAAACACCATATATTTT. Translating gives CASSVWPPGNTIYF.

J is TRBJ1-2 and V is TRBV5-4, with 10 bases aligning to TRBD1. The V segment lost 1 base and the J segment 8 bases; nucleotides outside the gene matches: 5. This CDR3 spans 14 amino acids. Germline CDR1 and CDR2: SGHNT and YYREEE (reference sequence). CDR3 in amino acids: CASSLSRDRGGYTF. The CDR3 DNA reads TGTGCCAGCAGCTTGTCCCGGGACAGGGGCGGCTACACCTTC.

This chain's CDR3 is CASSPNLASQGNTEAFF. CDR3 nucleotide sequence: TGTGCCAGCTCACCAAACCTTGCGAGCCAGGGGAACACTGAAGCTTTCTTT. The rearrangement links TRBV18 to TRBJ1-1; weak D call: TRBD1 (5 bases). Trimming left V 2 bases short and J 1 base short, with 17 bases between. In germline, CDR1 is KGHSH, CDR2 LQKENI. The CDR3 is made up of 17 amino acids.

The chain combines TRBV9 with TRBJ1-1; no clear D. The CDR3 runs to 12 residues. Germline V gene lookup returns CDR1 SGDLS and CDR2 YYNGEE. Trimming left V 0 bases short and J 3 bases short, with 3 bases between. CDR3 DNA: TGTGCCAGCAGCGTAGCAGACACTGAAGCTTTCTTT. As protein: CASSVADTEAFF.

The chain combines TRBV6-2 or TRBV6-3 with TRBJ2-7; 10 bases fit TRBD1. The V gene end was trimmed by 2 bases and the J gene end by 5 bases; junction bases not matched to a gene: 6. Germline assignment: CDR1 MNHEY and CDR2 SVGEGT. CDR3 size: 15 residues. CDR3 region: CASSYGSGTGDEQYF. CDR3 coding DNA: TGTGCCAGCAGTTACGGGTCCGGGACAGGGGACGAGCAGTACTTC.

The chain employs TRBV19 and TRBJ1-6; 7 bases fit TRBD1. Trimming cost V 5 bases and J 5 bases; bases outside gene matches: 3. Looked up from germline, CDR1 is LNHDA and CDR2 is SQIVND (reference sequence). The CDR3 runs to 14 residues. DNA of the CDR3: TGTGCCAGTAGTTTGGGACAGCATAATTCACCCCTCCACTTT. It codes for CASSLGQHNSPLHF.

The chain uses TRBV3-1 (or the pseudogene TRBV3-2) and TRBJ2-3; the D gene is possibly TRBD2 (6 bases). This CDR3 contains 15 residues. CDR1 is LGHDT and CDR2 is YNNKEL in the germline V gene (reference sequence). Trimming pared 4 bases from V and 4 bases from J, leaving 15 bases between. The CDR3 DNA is TGTGCCAGCAGCCGCCTCCTAGCGCTCGCAGATACGCAGTATTTT. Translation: CASSRLLALADTQYF.

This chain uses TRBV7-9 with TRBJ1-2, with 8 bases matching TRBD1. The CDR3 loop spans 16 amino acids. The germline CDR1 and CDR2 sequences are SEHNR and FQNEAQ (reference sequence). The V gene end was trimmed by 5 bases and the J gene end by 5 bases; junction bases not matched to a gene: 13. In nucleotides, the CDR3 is TGTGCCAGCAGCCCTACAGGGGGGGACCTGGCATATGGCTACACCTTC. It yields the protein CASSPTGGDLAYGYTF. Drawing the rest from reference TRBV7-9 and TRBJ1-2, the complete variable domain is DTGVSQNPRHKITKRGQNVTFRCDPISEHNRLYWYRQTLGQGPEFLTYFQNEAQLEKSRLLSDRFSAERPKGSFSTLEIQRTEQGDSAMYLCASSPTGGDLAYGYTFGSGTRLTVV.

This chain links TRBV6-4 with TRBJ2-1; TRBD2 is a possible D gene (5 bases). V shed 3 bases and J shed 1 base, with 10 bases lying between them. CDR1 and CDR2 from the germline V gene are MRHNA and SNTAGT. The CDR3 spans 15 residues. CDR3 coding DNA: TGTGCCAGCAGTGAAAGCGGCCGTTCCTACAATGAGCAGTTCTTC. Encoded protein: CASSESGRSYNEQFF.

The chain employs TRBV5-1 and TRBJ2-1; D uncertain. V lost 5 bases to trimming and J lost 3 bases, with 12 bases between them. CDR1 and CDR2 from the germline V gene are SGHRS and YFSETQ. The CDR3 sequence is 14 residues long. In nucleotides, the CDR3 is TGCGCCAGCAGGGCGGAGACGTACTACAATGAGCAGTTCTTC. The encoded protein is CASRAETYYNEQFF.

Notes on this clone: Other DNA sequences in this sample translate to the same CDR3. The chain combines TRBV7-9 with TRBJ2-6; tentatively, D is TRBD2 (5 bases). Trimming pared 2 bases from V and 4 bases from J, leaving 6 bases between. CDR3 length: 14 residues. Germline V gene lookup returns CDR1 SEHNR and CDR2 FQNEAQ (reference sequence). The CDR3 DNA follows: TGTGCCAGCAGCTTACTAGCCGGGGCCAACGTCCTGACTTTC. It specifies CASSLLAGANVLTF.

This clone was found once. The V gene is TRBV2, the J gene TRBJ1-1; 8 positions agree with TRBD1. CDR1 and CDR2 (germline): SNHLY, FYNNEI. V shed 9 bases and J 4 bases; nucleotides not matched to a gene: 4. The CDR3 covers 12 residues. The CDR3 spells CARRQGFTEAFF. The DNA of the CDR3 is TGTGCCAGGAGACAGGGGTTCACTGAAGCTTTCTTT. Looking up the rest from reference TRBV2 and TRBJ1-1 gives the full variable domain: EPEVTQTPSHQVTQMGQEVILRCVPISNHLYFYWYRQILGQKVEFLVSFYNNEISEKSEIFDDQFSVERPDGSNFTLKIRSTKLEDSAMYFCARRQGFTEAFFGQGTRLTVV.

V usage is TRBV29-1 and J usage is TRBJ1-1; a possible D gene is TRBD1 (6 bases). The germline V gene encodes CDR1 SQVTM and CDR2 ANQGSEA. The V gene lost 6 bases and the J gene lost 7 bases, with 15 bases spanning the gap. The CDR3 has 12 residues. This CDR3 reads CSVTPQGIEAFF. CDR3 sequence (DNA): TGCAGCGTGACACCGCAGGGGATTGAAGCTTTCTTT.

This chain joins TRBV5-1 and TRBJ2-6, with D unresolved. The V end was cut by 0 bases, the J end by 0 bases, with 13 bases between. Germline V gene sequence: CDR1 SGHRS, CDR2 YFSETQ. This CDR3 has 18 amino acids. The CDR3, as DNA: TGCGCCAGCAGCTTGGACGTCATGCAGGCCTCTGGGGCCAACGTCCTGACTTTC. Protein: CASSLDVMQASGANVLTF. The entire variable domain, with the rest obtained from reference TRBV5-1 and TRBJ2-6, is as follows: KAGVTQTPRYLIKTRGQQVTLSCSPISGHRSVSWYQQTPGQGLQFLFEYFSETQRNKGNFPGRFSGRQFSNSRSEMNVSTLELGDSALYLCASSLDVMQASGANVLTFGAGSRLTVL.

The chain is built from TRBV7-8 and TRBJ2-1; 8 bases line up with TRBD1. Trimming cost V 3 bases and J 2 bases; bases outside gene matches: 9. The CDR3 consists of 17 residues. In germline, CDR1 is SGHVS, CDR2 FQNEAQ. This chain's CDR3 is CASSFDRGSRPYNEQFF. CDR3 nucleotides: TGTGCCAGCAGCTTCGACAGGGGATCTCGACCCTACAATGAGCAGTTCTTC.